The sequence of this T cell receptor beta chain was determined in a study of neoadjuvant anti-PD-1 for oral cavity cancer. Repertoires were generated with immunoSEQ multiplex PCR, while TCRdb's copy carries only in-frame clones and drops some. The sample yields 80,000 to 95,000 clones, about four fifths seen once. CDR3 length: 14 residues. V lost 1 base and J lost 2, with 8 bases in between. Germline CDR1 MGHRA, CDR2 YSYEKL. The sample holds a few counts of this clone. The specimen comprised PBMCs, sampled before nivolumab (anti-PD-1) treatment. The sequence was obtained from a person aged 40 to 85 with oral cavity squamous cell carcinoma. The V and J genes are TRBV4-1 and TRBJ1-2; no reliable D call. The CDR3 is CASSQAAGNYGYTF. As DNA, the CDR3 is TGCGCCAGCAGCCAAGCTGCGGGGAACTATGGCTACACCTTC.